This T cell receptor (beta chain) appears in the sequencing data of a study of T cell responses to AZD1222 COVID-19 vaccine. Overall study findings and caveats: Clonal diversity was possibly underestimated, and the donors were mostly white British, with more females. Spike-specific TCR breadth and depth went up after people got two AZD1222 doses. Researchers report vaccine-associated CD4 TCRs spanning spike, with dominance at 160-218 and 743-854. Just a handful of AZD1222 recipients were seropositive at baseline.

Clones were sequenced by immunoSEQ multiplex PCR, and TCRdb holds only the in-frame ones, with some missing. The sample records 55,000 to 85,000 clones, less than 90% being singletons. This CDR3 region has 13 residues. Per the germline V gene, CDR1 is SQVTM and CDR2 is ANQGSEA. The germline V and J ends were trimmed by 1 base and 4 bases, with 10 bases remaining between them. This clone was detected only once. Antigen unknown. The V gene is TRBV29-1, the J gene TRBJ1-1; no definite D call. The clonotype was recovered from an adult in good health. Sequenced material: peripheral blood, taken on day 0 of AZD1222 vaccination. The CDR3 nucleotides are TGCAGCGTTGAAGGGCAGGTGCCCACTGAAGCTTTCTTT. Encoded protein: CSVEGQVPTEAFF.